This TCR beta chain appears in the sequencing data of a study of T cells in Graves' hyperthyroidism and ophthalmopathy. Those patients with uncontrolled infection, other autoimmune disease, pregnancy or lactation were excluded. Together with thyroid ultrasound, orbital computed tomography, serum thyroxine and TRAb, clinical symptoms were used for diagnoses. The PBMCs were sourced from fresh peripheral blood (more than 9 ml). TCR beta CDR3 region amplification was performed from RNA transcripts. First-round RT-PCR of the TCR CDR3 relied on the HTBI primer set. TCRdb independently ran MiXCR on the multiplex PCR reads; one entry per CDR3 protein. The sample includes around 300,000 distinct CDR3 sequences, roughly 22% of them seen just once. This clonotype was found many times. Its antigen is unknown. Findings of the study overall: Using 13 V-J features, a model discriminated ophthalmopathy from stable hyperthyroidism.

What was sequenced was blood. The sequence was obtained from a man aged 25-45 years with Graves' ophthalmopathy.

The CDR3 spells CASSFRTGNYEQFF. DNA for the CDR3: TGTGCCAGCAGTTTCCGGACAGGGAACTATGAGCAGTTCTTC. This chain uses TRBV28 with TRBJ2-1; TRBD1 aligns across 8 bases. V dropped 3 bases and J dropped 8; count of bases not matched to a gene: 6. The CDR3 runs to 14 residues. Germline loops: CDR1 MDHEN, CDR2 SYDVKM.